This T cell receptor beta chain originates from a study of shared clonotypes between healthy human individuals. Study-wide background: CD8 memory received one plate per donor, CD8 naive two, CD4 memory three and CD4 naive three. Study-level results: It was observed that roughly 5.4% of naive CD4 clonotypes were shared across four donors. Represented genetic and exposure-history diversity was restricted by having few donors.

At deep level, the assay was performed. TCRdb keeps only in-frame clones here, not all; method: immunoSEQ multiplex PCR. The sample has more than 2 million clones, over 85% seen once. Trimming removed 5 bases at V and 9 bases at J, with 17 bases between. This CDR3 comprises 14 residues. CDR1 is SGHAT, CDR2 FQNNGV, per germline. This clone was observed a single time. Its matching antigen is unknown. V gene TRBV11-2 combines with J gene TRBJ2-1, with D uncertain. Sequencing used naive CD4+ T cells sorted from blood. The sample's subset: CD45RA+ positively selected. This TCR derives from a man aged 18 to 30 in good health. The CDR3 DNA follows: TGTGCCAGCAGCCCGCCGCCGGCCGGCGGTGAGCAGTTCTTC. Residues: CASSPPPAGGEQFF.